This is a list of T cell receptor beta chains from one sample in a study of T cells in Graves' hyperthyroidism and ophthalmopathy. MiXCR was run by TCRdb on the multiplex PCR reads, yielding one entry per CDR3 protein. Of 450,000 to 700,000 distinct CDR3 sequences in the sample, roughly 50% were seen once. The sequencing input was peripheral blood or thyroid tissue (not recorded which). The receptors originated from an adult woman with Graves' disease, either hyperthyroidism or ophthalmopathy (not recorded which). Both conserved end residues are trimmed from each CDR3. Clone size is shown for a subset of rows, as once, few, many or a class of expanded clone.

CDR3aa: ASSSLKLPNRNREAF
abundance: few
v_gene: TRBV14
j_gene: TRBJ1-1

CDR3aa: ATSSSSETQY
abundance: many
v_gene: TRBV15
j_gene: TRBJ2-5

CDR3aa: ATSAGQSNQPQH
abundance: many
v_gene: TRBV24-1
j_gene: TRBJ1-5

CDR3aa: SAGAGAPYYGYT
abundance: many
v_gene: TRBV29-1
j_gene: TRBJ1-2

CDR3aa: AISPGDNQPQH
abundance: many
v_gene: TRBV10-3
j_gene: TRBJ1-5

CDR3aa: ASSWDRTAPQETQY
abundance: .
v_gene: TRBV19
j_gene: TRBJ2-5

CDR3aa: ASSFTAGTGDGKLF
abundance: .
v_gene: TRBV6-5
j_gene: TRBJ1-4

CDR3aa: ASSDVRAADTQY
abundance: many
v_gene: TRBV10-2
j_gene: TRBJ2-3

CDR3aa: ASSLVIGYDEQY
abundance: many
v_gene: TRBV7-8
j_gene: TRBJ2-7

CDR3aa: ASRAGANEQY
abundance: .
v_gene: TRBV5-1
j_gene: TRBJ2-7

CDR3aa: SADTDSSYEQY
abundance: many
v_gene: TRBV20-1
j_gene: TRBJ2-7

CDR3aa: ASSEGTAGQNYGYT
abundance: .
v_gene: TRBV25-1
j_gene: TRBJ1-2

CDR3aa: SVVVTNTGELF
abundance: few
v_gene: TRBV29-1
j_gene: TRBJ2-2

CDR3aa: ASSRRGGGYT
abundance: .
v_gene: TRBV7-9
j_gene: TRBJ1-2

CDR3aa: ASSLNSAGGSYEQY
abundance: few
v_gene: TRBV5-1
j_gene: TRBJ2-7

CDR3aa: ASSFYDRGETQY
abundance: .
v_gene: TRBV7-2
j_gene: TRBJ2-5

CDR3aa: ASSQEDPRQYQPQH
abundance: many
v_gene: TRBV4-1
j_gene: TRBJ1-5

CDR3aa: ASSLSGDGKAF
abundance: few
v_gene: TRBV27
j_gene: TRBJ1-1

CDR3aa: ASSPAGGPDGYT
abundance: few
v_gene: TRBV28
j_gene: TRBJ1-2

CDR3aa: ASSRGGVAQY
abundance: .
v_gene: TRBV5-1
j_gene: TRBJ2-5

CDR3aa: ASSPTGTTEAEQF
abundance: .
v_gene: TRBV5-1
j_gene: TRBJ2-1

CDR3aa: AINKAGEGQPQH
abundance: .
v_gene: TRBV10-3
j_gene: TRBJ1-5

CDR3aa: ASSSRPEKLF
abundance: many
v_gene: TRBV12-3/TRBV12-4
j_gene: TRBJ1-4

CDR3aa: ASSYRGGSGTGELF
abundance: many
v_gene: TRBV6-2/TRBV6-3
j_gene: TRBJ2-2

CDR3aa: SATGQGSNSPLH
abundance: .
v_gene: TRBV20-1
j_gene: TRBJ1-6

CDR3aa: SAIRPNTGGRHHVLT
abundance: .
v_gene: TRBV20-1
j_gene: TRBJ2-6

CDR3aa: ASSFRTSGRPHEQY
abundance: .
v_gene: TRBV5-1
j_gene: TRBJ2-7

CDR3aa: ATSRQREAADTQY
abundance: many
v_gene: TRBV15
j_gene: TRBJ2-3

CDR3aa: ASSLRGRARLQPLH
abundance: .
v_gene: TRBV7-3
j_gene: TRBJ1-6

CDR3aa: SARTRPSSYEQY
abundance: many
v_gene: TRBV20-1
j_gene: TRBJ2-7

CDR3aa: SARGLHRDTNTEAF
abundance: many
v_gene: TRBV20-1
j_gene: TRBJ1-1

CDR3aa: SARAERWGETQY
abundance: .
v_gene: TRBV20-1
j_gene: TRBJ2-5

CDR3aa: ASSQVRGGRTEAF
abundance: many
v_gene: TRBV28
j_gene: TRBJ1-1

CDR3aa: ASSRDRIAGELF
abundance: .
v_gene: TRBV28
j_gene: TRBJ2-2

CDR3aa: ASSQGTEIYNSPLH
abundance: many
v_gene: TRBV4-1
j_gene: TRBJ1-6

CDR3aa: ASSLTGGFQETQY
abundance: .
v_gene: TRBV7-3
j_gene: TRBJ2-5

CDR3aa: ATTPVGTQY
abundance: few
v_gene: TRBV24-1
j_gene: TRBJ2-5

CDR3aa: ASSFYSGRARETQY
abundance: .
v_gene: TRBV5-1
j_gene: TRBJ2-5

CDR3aa: ASGSGGHYGYT
abundance: .
v_gene: TRBV5-1
j_gene: TRBJ1-2

CDR3aa: ASSDLAGELF
abundance: many
v_gene: TRBV5-1
j_gene: TRBJ1-4

CDR3aa: AIRGRDSTYEQY
abundance: many
v_gene: TRBV10-3
j_gene: TRBJ2-7

CDR3aa: SATQGATHPGFYEQY
abundance: .
v_gene: TRBV20-1
j_gene: TRBJ2-7

CDR3aa: ASRGGQGPGSPLH
abundance: many
v_gene: TRBV10-2
j_gene: TRBJ1-6

CDR3aa: ATSSPGQGSGANVLT
abundance: .
v_gene: TRBV24-1
j_gene: TRBJ2-6

CDR3aa: ASSPLTVYEQY
abundance: .
v_gene: TRBV5-1
j_gene: TRBJ2-7

CDR3aa: ASSGGYWNIQY
abundance: .
v_gene: TRBV2
j_gene: TRBJ2-4

CDR3aa: SVADSKSNQPQH
abundance: .
v_gene: TRBV29-1
j_gene: TRBJ1-5

CDR3aa: ASTTVQGAGEQY
abundance: .
v_gene: TRBV6-5
j_gene: TRBJ2-7

CDR3aa: SAKRSTGTQY
abundance: few
v_gene: TRBV20-1
j_gene: TRBJ2-3

CDR3aa: ASSSRRSVTGELF
abundance: .
v_gene: TRBV9
j_gene: TRBJ2-2

CDR3aa: ASSLQTGTGWYGYT
abundance: .
v_gene: TRBV6-5
j_gene: TRBJ1-2

CDR3aa: ASSPGTGGGNEKLF
abundance: few
v_gene: TRBV12-3/TRBV12-4
j_gene: TRBJ1-4

CDR3aa: AISEVGEEKLF
abundance: few
v_gene: TRBV10-3
j_gene: TRBJ1-4

CDR3aa: AISRTSGQPYEQY
abundance: .
v_gene: TRBV10-3
j_gene: TRBJ2-7